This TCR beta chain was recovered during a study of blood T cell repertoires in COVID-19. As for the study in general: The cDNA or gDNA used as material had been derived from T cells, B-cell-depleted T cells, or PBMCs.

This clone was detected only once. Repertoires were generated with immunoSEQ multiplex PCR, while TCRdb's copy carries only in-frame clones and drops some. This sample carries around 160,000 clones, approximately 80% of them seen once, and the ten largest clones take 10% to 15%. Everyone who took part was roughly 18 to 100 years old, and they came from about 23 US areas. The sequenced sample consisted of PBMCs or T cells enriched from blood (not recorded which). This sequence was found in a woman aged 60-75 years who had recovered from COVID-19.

CDR3 sequence (DNA): TGCGCCAGCGCCGGTTGGGGCTCTAGCACAGATACGCAGTATTTT. It codes for CASAGWGSSTDTQYF. The chain employs TRBV5-1 and TRBJ2-3; D might be TRBD1 (5 bases). The CDR3 extends over 15 amino acids. V lost 7 bases to trimming and J lost 0 bases, with 15 bases between them. Germline CDR1 reads SGHRS; CDR2 reads YFSETQ.